The 4 T cell receptor beta chains below were found in one sample sequenced in a study of blood T cell repertoires in COVID-19. Using immunoSEQ multiplex PCR, the repertoire was profiled, and TCRdb retains in-frame clones only, with some absent. The table includes around 160,000 clones, around 90% detected once. Sequencing input: peripheral blood. The receptors shown here come from a man younger than 35 with acute or convalescent COVID-19.

CDR3 amino acids: CASSRTGRSSGNTIYF. CDR3 DNA sequence: TGTGCCAGCAGTCGAACTGGAAGGAGCTCTGGAAACACCATATATTTT. The rearrangement joins TRBV27 to TRBJ1-3; D unresolved. With 5 bases removed from V and 0 bases from J, the gap between germline ends came to 14 bases. Germline V CDR1 and CDR2: MNHEY, SMNVEV (reference sequence). The CDR3 has 16 residues.

CDR3 bases: TGTGCCAGCAGCGTTGGCTTCCAAGAGACCCAGTACTTC. Amino acids: CASSVGFQETQYF. The gene calls are TRBV9 and TRBJ2-5; D ambiguous. The V end was cut by 2 bases, the J end by 1 base, with 6 bases between. This CDR3 has 13 residues. CDR1 and CDR2 from the germline V gene are SGDLS and YYNGEE.

The V and J genes are TRBV10-1 and TRBJ1-5, with 9 bases identical to TRBD1. This CDR3 spans 13 amino acids. From germline, CDR1 is WNHNN and CDR2 SYGVQD (reference sequence). The V segment lost 3 bases and the J segment 9 bases; nucleotides outside the gene matches: 3. In DNA, the CDR3 is TGCGCCAGCAGTGAACAGGGGGCCTGGCCCCAGCATTTT. Translated: CASSEQGAWPQHF.

The gene calls are TRBV9 and TRBJ2-1; D may be TRBD2 (5 bases). The CDR3 runs to 15 residues. Per germline, CDR1 SGDLS and CDR2 YYNGEE. V lost 3 bases and J lost 1, with 11 bases in between. CDR3 nucleotide sequence: TGTGCCAGCAGCGCAACTAGTAATTCCTACAATGAGCAGTTCTTC. Amino acid sequence: CASSATSNSYNEQFF. Variable domain in full (rest from reference TRBV9 and TRBJ2-1): DSGVTQTPKHLITATGQRVTLRCSPRSGDLSVYWYQQSLDQGLQFLIQYYNGEERAKGNILERFSAQQFPDLHSELNLSSLELGDSALYFCASSATSNSYNEQFFGPGTRLTVL.